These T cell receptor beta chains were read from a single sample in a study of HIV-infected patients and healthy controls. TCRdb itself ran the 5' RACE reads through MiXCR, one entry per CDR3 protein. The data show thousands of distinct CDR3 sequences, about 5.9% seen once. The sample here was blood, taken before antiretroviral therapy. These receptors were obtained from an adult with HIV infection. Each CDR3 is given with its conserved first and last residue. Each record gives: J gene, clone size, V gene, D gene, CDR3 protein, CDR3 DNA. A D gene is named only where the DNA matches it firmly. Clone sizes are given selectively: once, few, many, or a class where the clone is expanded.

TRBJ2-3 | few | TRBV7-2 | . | CASSRTSGSDTQYF | TGTGCCAGCAGCCGAACGTCCGGGTCAGATACGCAGTATTTT
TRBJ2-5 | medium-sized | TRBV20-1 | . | CSAGSQRAQETQYF | TGCAGTGCTGGGTCCCAGCGGGCACAAGAGACCCAGTACTTC
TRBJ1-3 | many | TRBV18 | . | CASSPGWGSGNTIYF | TGTGCCAGCTCACCCGGTTGGGGGTCTGGAAACACCATATATTTT
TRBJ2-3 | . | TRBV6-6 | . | CASSYVGGYGADTQYF | TGTGCCAGCAGTTACGTTGGGGGGTATGGGGCAGATACGCAGTATTTT
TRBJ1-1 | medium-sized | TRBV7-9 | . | CASSPEVGTEAFF | TGTGCCAGCAGCCCCGAGGTGGGCACTGAAGCTTTCTTT
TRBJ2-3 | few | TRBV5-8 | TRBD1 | CASSADRGQSSDTQYF | TGTGCCAGCAGCGCGGATAGGGGGCAGAGTTCAGATACGCAGTATTTT
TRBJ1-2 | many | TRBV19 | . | CASTSGRYYGYTF | TGTGCCAGTACCTCGGGGAGGTACTATGGCTACACCTTC
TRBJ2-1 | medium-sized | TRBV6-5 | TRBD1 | CASSYSAGGSEQFF | TGTGCCAGCAGTTACTCGGCAGGGGGCTCTGAGCAGTTCTTC
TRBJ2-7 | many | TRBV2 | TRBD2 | CASSGKLAGGPGAREQYF | TGTGCCAGCAGTGGTAAACTAGCGGGGGGCCCGGGGGCTCGCGAGCAGTACTTC
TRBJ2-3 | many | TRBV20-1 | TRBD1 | CSARGDRATDTQYF | TGCAGTGCTAGGGGGGACAGGGCTACAGATACGCAGTATTTT
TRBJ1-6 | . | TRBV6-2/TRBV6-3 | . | CASSYSRRRHSPLHF | TGTGCCAGCAGTTACTCGAGGAGGAGACATTCACCCCTCCACTTT
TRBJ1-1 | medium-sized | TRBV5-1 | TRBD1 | CASSLMAGGGVGTEAFF | TGCGCCAGCAGCTTGATGGCAGGGGGCGGAGTTGGCACTGAAGCTTTCTTT
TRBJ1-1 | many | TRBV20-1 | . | CSARFHGVNTEAFF | TGCAGTGCTCGATTTCACGGGGTAAACACTGAAGCTTTCTTT
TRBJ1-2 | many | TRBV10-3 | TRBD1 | CATLPGTGIDYGYTF | TGTGCCACTTTACCCGGGACAGGGATCGACTATGGCTACACCTTC
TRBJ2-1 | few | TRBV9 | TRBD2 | CASRDLAGVPEQFF | TGTGCCAGCAGGGATCTAGCGGGGGTACCTGAGCAGTTCTTC
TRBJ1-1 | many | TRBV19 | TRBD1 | CASSTRGRYTEAFF | TGTGCCAGTAGTACCAGGGGGAGGTACACTGAAGCTTTCTTT
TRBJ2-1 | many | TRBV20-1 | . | CSASATLNEQFF | TGCAGTGCTAGTGCCACTCTCAATGAGCAGTTCTTC
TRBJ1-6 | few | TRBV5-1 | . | CASSLGGGWDSPLHF | TGCGCCAGCAGCTTAGGCGGAGGATGGGATTCACCCCTCCACTTT
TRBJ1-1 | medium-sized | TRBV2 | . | CASKRIATANTEAFF | TGTGCCAGCAAAAGGATCGCGACAGCGAACACTGAAGCTTTCTTT
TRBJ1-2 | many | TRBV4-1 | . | CASSPPTVKEGYTF | TGCGCCAGCAGCCCCCCCACAGTTAAGGAGGGCTACACCTTC
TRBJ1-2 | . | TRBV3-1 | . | CASSQDWENYGYTF | TGTGCCAGCAGCCAAGATTGGGAGAACTATGGCTACACCTTC
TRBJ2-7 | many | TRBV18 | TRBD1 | CASSSGTGTYEQYF | TGTGCCAGCTCTTCCGGGACAGGTACCTACGAGCAGTACTTC
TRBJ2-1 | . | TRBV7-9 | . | CASSQVSSYNEQFF | TGTGCCAGCAGCCAAGTATCCTCCTACAATGAGCAGTTCTTC
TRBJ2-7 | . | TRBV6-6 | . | CASSLQYEQYF | TGTGCCAGCAGCCTACAGTACGAGCAGTACTTC
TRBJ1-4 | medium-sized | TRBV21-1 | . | CASSKKGDRLRPTNEKLFF | TGTGCCAGCAGCAAAAAGGGGGACAGGTTAAGACCTACTAATGAAAAACTGTTTTTT
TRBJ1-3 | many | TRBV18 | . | CASSPPERGNTIYF | TGTGCCAGCTCACCACCGGAGCGAGGAAACACCATATATTTT
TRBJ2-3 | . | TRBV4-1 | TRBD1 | CASPKPGTGGRDTQYF | TGCGCCAGCCCCAAACCCGGGACAGGGGGCAGGGATACGCAGTATTTT
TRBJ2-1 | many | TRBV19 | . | CASSTSTRNPYNEQFF | TGTGCCAGTAGTACCTCGACCCGAAACCCTTACAATGAGCAGTTCTTC
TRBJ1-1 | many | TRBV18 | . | CASSPGLGGEAFF | TGTGCCAGCTCACCCGGTCTCGGGGGTGAAGCTTTCTTT